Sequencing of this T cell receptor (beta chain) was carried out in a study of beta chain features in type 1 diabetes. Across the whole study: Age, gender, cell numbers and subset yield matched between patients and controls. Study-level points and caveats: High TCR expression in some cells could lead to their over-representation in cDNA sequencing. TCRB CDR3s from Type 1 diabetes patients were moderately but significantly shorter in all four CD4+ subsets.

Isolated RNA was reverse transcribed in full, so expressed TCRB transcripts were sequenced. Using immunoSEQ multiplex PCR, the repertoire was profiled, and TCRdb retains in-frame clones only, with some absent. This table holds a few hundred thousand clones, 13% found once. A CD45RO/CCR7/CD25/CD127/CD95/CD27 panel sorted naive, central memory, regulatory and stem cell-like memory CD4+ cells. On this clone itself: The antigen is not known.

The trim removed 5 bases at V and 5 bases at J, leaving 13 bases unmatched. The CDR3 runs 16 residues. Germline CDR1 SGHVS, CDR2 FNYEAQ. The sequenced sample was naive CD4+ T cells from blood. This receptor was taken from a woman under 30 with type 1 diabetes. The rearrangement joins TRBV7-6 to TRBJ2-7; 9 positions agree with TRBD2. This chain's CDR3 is CASSPLGREGKHEQYF. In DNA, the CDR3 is TGTGCCAGCAGCCCTCTAGGGCGGGAGGGGAAACACGAGCAGTACTTC.